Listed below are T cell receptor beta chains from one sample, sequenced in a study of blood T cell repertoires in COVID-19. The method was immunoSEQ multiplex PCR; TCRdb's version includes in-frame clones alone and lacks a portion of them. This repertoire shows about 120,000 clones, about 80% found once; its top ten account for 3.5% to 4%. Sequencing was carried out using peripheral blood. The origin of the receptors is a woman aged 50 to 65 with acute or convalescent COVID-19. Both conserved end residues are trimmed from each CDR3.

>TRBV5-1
ASSYSGTGVTGELF
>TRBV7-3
ASSLSRDSTGELF
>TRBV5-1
ASSLVPGFSGNTIY
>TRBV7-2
ASSYVGTGGRSQPQH
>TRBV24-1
ATSETPGQGFNEQF
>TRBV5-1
ASSLGTGGRSDTQY
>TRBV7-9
ASSLAAGSGGYT
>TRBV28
ALGRGSTQPQH
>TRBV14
ASSQIWTTVGTDTQY
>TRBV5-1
ASRAGSSNTGELF
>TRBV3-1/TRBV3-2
ASSQEGQGVPNYGYT
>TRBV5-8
ASSQVNRQETQY
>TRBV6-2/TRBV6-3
ASSFFAGTGDLF
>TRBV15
ATSSQGNTEAF
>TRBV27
ASSPWDRGFYNSPLH
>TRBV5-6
ASSPETGGYSPLH
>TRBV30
AWSTRFGTDYSGNTIY